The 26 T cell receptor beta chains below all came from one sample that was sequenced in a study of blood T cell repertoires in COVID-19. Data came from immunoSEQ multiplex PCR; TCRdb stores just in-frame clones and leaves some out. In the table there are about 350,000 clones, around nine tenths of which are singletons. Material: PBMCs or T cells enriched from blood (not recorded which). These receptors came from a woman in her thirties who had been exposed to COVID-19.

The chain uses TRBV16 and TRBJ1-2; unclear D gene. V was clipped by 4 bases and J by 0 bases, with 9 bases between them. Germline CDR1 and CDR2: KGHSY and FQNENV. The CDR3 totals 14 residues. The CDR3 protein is CASSPPDTNYGYTF. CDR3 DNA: TGTGCCAGCAGCCCACCCGACACTAACTATGGCTACACCTTC.

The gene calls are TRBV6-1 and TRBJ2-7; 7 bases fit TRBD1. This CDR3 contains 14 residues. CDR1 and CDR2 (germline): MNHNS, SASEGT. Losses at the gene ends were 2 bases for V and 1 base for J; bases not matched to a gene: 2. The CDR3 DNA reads TGTGCCAGCAGTGAAAGGGGACAGTCCTACGAGCAGTACTTC. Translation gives CASSERGQSYEQYF.

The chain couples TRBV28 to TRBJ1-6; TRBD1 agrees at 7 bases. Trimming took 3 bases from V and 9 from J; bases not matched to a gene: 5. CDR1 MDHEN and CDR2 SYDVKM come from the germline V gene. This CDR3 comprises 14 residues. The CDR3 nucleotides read TGTGCCAGCAGTTTCCAAGGGACAGCTTCACCCCTCCACTTT. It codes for CASSFQGTASPLHF.

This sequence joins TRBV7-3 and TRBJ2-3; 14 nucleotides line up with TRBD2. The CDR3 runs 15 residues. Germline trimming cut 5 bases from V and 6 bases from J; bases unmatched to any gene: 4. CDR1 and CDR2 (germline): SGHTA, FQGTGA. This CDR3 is CASSGTSGSRDTQYF. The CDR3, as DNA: TGTGCCAGCAGCGGGACTAGCGGGAGTAGGGATACGCAGTATTTT. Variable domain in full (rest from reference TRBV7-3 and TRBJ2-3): GAGVSQTPSNKVTEKGKYVELRCDPISGHTALYWYRQSLGQGPEFLIYFQGTGAADDSGLPNDRFFAVRPEGSVSTLKIQRTERGDSAVYLCASSGTSGSRDTQYFGPGTRLTVL.

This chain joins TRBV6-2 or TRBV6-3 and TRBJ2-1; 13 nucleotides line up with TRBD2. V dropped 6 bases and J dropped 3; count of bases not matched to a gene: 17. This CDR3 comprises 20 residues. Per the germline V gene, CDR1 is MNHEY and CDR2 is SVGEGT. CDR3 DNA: TGTGCCAGCAGCTTTAGGCCAGAGGGGACTAGCGGGACGGACTACAATGAGCAGTTCTTC. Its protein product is CASSFRPEGTSGTDYNEQFF.

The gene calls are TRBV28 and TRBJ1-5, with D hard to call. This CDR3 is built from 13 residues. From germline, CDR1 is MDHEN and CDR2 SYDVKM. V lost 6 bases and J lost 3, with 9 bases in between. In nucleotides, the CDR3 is TGTGCCAGCAGCCCCAGTCTCAATCAGCCCCAGCATTTT. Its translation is CASSPSLNQPQHF.

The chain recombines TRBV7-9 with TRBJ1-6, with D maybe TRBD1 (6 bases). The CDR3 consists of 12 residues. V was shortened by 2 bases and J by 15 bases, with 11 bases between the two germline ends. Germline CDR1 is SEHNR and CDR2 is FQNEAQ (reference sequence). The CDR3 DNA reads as TGTGCCAGCAGCTTATTAAAGGGGGACCTCCACTTT. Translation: CASSLLKGDLHF. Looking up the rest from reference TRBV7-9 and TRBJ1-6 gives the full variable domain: DTGVSQNPRHKITKRGQNVTFRCDPISEHNRLYWYRQTLGQGPEFLTYFQNEAQLEKSRLLSDRFSAERPKGSFSTLEIQRTEQGDSAMYLCASSLLKGDLHFGNGTRLTVT.

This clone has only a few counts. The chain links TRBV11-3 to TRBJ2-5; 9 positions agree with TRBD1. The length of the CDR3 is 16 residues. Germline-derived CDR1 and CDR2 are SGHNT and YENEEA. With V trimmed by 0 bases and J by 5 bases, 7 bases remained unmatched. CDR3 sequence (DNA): TGTGCCAGCAGCTTAGATGGGACAGGGTTAGGTGAGACCCAGTACTTC. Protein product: CASSLDGTGLGETQYF.

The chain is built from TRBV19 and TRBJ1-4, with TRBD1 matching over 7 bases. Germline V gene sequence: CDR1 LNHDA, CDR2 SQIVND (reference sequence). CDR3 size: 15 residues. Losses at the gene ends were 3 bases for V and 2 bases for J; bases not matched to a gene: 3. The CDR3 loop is CASSIGQDTNEKLFF. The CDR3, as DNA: TGTGCCAGTAGTATTGGACAGGACACTAATGAAAAACTGTTTTTT.

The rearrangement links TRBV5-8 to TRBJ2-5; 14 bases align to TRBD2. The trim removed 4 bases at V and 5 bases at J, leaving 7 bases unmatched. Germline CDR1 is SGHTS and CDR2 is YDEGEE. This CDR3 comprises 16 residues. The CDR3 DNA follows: TGTGCCAGCAGCCAGGGACTAGCGGGAGTCGAGGAGACCCAGTACTTC. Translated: CASSQGLAGVEETQYF.

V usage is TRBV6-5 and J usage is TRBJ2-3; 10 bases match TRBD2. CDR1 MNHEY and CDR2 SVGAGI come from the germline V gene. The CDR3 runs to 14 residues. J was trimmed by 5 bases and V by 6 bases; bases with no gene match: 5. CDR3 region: CASRRGLAVDTQYF. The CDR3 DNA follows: TGTGCCAGCAGACGTGGACTAGCGGTAGATACGCAGTATTTT.

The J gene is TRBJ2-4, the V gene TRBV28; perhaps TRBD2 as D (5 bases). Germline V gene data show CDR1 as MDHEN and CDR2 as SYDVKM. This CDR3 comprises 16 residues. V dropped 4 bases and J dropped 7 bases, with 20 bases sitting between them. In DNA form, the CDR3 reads TGTGCCAGCAGTTACCCGGATGGCGGGCGGATCAACATTCAGTACTTC. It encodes CASSYPDGGRINIQYF.

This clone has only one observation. CDR3: CAREGQGSYEQYF. DNA for the CDR3: TGTGCCAGGGAGGGACAGGGGTCCTACGAGCAGTACTTC. J is TRBJ2-7 and V is TRBV2; 10 positions agree with TRBD1. The V segment lost 9 bases and the J segment 1 base; nucleotides outside the gene matches: 3. Germline V gene data show CDR1 as SNHLY and CDR2 as FYNNEI. The CDR3 loop spans 13 amino acids.

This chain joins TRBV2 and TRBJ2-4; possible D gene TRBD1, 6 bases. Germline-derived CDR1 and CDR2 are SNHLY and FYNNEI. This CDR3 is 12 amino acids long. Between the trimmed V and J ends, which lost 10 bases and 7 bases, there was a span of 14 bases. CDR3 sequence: CATTGQKNIQYF. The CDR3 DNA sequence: TGTGCCACCACCGGACAGAAGAACATTCAGTACTTC.

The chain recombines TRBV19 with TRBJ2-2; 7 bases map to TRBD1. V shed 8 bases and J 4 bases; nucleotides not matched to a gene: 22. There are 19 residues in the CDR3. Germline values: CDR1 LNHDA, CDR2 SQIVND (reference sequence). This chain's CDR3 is CASLPADRVLIRATGELFF. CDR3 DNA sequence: TGTGCCAGTCTCCCGGCAGACAGGGTACTGATTCGTGCCACCGGGGAGCTGTTTTTT. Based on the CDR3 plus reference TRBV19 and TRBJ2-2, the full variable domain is DGGITQSPKYLFRKEGQNVTLSCEQNLNHDAMYWYRQDPGQGLRLIYYSQIVNDFQKGDIAEGYSVSREKKESFPLTVTSAQKNPTAFYLCASLPADRVLIRATGELFFGEGSRLTVL.

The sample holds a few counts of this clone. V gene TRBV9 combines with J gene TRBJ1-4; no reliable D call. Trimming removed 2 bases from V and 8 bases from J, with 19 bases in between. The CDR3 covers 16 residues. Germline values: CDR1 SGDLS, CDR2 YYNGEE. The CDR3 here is CASSVRPGLTNEKLFF. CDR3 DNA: TGTGCCAGCAGCGTGAGGCCGGGTCTAACCAACGAAAAACTGTTTTTT.

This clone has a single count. CDR3 nucleotides: TGCGCCAGCAGGTTCAGTGGTGAAAAACTGTTTTTT. Protein: CASRFSGEKLFF. This rearrangement joins TRBV5-1 to TRBJ1-4; D unresolved. CDR1 is SGHRS and CDR2 is YFSETQ in the germline V gene. V was shortened by 5 bases and J by 7 bases, with 9 bases between the two germline ends. The CDR3 runs 12 residues.

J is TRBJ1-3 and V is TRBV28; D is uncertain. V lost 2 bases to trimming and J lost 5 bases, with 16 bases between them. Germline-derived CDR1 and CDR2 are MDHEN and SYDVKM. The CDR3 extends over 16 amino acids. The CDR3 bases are TGTGCCAGCAGTTTAGGAGGAAACCGTATCCGAAACACCATATATTTT. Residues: CASSLGGNRIRNTIYF.

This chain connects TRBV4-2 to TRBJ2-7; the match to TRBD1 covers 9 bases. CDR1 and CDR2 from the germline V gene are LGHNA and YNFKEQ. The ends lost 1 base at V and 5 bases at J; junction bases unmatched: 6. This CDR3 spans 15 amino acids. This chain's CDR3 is CASSQVSGQGNEQYF. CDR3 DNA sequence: TGTGCCAGCAGCCAAGTATCCGGACAGGGGAACGAGCAGTACTTC.

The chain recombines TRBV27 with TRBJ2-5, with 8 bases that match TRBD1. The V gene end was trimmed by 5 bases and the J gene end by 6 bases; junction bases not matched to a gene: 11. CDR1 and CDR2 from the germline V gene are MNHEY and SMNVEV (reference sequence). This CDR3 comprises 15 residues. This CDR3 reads CASSPLGQGVKTQYF. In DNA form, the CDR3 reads TGTGCCAGCAGTCCCCTAGGACAGGGAGTGAAGACCCAGTACTTC.

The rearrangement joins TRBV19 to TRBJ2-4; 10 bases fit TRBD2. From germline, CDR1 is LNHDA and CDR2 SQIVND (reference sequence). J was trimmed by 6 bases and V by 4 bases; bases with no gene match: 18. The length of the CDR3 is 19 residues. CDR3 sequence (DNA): TGTGCCAGTAGTAAAACAGCGGGGGGGGTACCGGAAAGTGGAAACATTCAGTACTTC. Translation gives CASSKTAGGVPESGNIQYF.

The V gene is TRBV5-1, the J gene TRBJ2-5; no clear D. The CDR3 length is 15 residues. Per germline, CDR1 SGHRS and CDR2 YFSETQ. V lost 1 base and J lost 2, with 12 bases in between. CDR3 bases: TGCGCCAGCAGCTTGAAAACAGACCCACAAGAGACCCAGTACTTC. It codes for CASSLKTDPQETQYF.

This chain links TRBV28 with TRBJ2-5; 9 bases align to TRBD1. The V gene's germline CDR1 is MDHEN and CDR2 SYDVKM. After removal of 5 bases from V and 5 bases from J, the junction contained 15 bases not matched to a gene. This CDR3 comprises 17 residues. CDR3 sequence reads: CASSGGEGQGITETQYF. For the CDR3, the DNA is TGTGCCAGCAGTGGGGGGGAGGGACAGGGAATAACGGAGACCCAGTACTTC.

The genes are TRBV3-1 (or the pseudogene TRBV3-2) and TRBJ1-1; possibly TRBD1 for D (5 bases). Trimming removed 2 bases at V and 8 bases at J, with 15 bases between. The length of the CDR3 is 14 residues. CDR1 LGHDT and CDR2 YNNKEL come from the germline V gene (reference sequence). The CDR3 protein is CASSQSGGGLEAFF. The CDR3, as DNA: TGTGCCAGCAGCCAAAGCGGCGGGGGATTAGAAGCTTTCTTT.

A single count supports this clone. DNA of the CDR3: TGTGCCAGCAAGAAGTCGCGGGAGCCCGGGAATGAGCAGTTCTTC. Its protein product is CASKKSREPGNEQFF. This rearrangement joins TRBV6-5 to TRBJ2-1; 7 positions agree with TRBD2. CDR3 length equals 15 residues. The germline CDR1 and CDR2 sequences are MNHEY and SVGAGI. Germline trimming cut 7 bases from V and 7 bases from J; bases unmatched to any gene: 13.

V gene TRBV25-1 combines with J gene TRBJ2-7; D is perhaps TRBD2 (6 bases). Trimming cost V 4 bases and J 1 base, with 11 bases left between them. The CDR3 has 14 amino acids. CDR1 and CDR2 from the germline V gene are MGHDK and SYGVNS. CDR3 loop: CASSVGRDSYEQYF. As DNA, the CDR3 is TGTGCCAGCAGTGTGGGGCGGGATTCCTACGAGCAGTACTTC.